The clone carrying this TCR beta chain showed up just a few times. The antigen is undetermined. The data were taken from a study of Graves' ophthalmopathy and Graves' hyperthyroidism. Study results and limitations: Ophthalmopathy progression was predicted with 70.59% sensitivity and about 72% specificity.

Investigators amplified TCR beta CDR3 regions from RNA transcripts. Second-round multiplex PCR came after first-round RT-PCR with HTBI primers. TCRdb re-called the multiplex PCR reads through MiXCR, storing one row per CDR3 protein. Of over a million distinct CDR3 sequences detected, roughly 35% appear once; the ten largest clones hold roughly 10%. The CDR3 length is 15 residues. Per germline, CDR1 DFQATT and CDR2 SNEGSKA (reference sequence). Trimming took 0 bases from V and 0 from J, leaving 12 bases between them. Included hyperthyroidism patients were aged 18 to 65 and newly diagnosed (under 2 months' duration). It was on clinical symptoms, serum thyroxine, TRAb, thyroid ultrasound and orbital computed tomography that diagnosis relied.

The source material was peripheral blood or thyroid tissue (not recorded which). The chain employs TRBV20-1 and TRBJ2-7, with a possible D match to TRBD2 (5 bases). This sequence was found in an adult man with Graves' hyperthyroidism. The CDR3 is CSARDHDYPSYEQYF. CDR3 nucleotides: TGCAGTGCTAGAGATCACGACTATCCCTCCTACGAGCAGTACTTC.